Below, one TCR beta chain is given with its context. The data are from a study of control samples from healthy donors and cancer patients. The germline V gene encodes CDR1 MNHNS and CDR2 SASEGT. The CDR3 covers 17 residues. The J segment lost 1 base and the V segment lost 0 bases, leaving 4 bases of the junction unmatched. Libraries were prepared by immunoSEQ multiplex PCR; TCRdb keeps only in-frame clonotypes and omits some of them. The repertoire consists of roughly 200,000 clones, with 85% to 95% occurring once and the leading ten covering over 1.2%. This sequence was found in a man aged 45-65 years in good health. Input material: blood. The chain joins TRBV6-1 to TRBJ2-3; TRBD2 aligns across 10 bases. The DNA for the CDR3 is TGTGCCAGCAGTGAAGCAACTAGCGGGGTCGGCACAGATACGCAGTATTTT. Translating it yields CASSEATSGVGTDTQYF.